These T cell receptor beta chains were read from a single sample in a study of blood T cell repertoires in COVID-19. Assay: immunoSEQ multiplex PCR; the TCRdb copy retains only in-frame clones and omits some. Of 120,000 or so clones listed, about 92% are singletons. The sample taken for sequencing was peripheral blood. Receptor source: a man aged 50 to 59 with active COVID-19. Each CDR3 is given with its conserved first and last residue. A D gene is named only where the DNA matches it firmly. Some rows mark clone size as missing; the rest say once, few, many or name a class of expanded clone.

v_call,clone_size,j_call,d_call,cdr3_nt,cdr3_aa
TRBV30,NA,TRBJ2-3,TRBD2,TGTGCCGGAGATAGCGGGAGAATTAGAGATACGCAGTATTTT,CAGDSGRIRDTQYF
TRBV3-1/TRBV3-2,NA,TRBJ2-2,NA,TGTGCCAGCAGCCAAGATATGTACAGGCCGGCCGGGGAGCTGTTTTTT,CASSQDMYRPAGELFF
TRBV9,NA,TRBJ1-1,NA,TGTGCCAGCAGCGCGCGGGGGCGCACTGAAGCTTTCTTT,CASSARGRTEAFF
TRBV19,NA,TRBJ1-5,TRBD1,TGTGCCAGTAACACACAGGGGAATCAGCCCCAGCATTTT,CASNTQGNQPQHF
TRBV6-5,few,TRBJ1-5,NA,TGTGCCAGCAGTAGTTTCCAGGGTCAGCCCCAGCATTTT,CASSSFQGQPQHF
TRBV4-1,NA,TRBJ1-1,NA,TGCGCCAGCAGCCAAACAGGGACCACTGAAGCTTTCTTT,CASSQTGTTEAFF
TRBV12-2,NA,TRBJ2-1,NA,TGTGCAAGTCGCTTAGTGAGGCAGCAGTTCTTC,CASRLVRQQFF
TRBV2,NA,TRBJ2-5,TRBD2,TGTGCCAGCAGTTCTGGACTAGCGGGGGGTAGGGAGACCCAGTACTTC,CASSSGLAGGRETQYF
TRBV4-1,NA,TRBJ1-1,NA,TGCGCCAGCAGCCAGGGGGCGGGCACTGAAGCTTTCTTT,CASSQGAGTEAFF
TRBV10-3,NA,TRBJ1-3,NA,TGTGCCATCAGTCCGGGACTACTCTCTGGAAACACCATATATTTT,CAISPGLLSGNTIYF
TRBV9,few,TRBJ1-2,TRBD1,TGTGCCAGCAGCCCCCGACCGGGACAGGGGGCGGGGGGCTACACCTTC,CASSPRPGQGAGGYTF
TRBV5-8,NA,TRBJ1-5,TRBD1,TGTGCCAGCAGCCCCAGACAGGGGTTGAATCAGCCCCAGCATTTT,CASSPRQGLNQPQHF
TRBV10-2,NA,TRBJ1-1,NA,TGCGCCAGCAGTGTATCTGCAGGGGTGACTGAAGCTTTCTTT,CASSVSAGVTEAFF
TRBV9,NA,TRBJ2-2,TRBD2,TGTGCCAGCAGCGCAACCGGGACTAGCAACACCGGGGAGCTGTTTTTT,CASSATGTSNTGELFF
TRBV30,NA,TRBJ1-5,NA,TGTGCCTGGAAGGGGCCTGGGGCGCAGGATCAGCCCCAGCATTTT,CAWKGPGAQDQPQHF
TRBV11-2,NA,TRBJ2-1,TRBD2,TGTGCCAGCAGCTTTAGCGGGCTGAGCAATGAGCAGTTCTTC,CASSFSGLSNEQFF
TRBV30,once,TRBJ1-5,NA,TGTGCCTGGAGTGCCCAGGGGCCCATTCATCAGCCCCAGCATTTT,CAWSAQGPIHQPQHF
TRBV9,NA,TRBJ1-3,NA,TGTGCCAGCAGCCCCTCAAACAACAAGGCGGAAAACACGGGACATTACGGAAACACCATATATTTT,CASSPSNNKAENTGHYGNTIYF
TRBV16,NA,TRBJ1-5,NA,TGTGCCAGCAGCCAATCTGAGGGAGGCAATCAGCCCCAGCATTTT,CASSQSEGGNQPQHF
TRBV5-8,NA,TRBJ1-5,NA,TGTGCCAGCAGCCGCGTGGTTTGGGGGACGGACTATAGCAATCAGCCCCAGCATTTT,CASSRVVWGTDYSNQPQHF
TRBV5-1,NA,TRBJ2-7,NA,TGCGCCAGCAGCTTGGTGGGGAGCTACGAGCAGTACTTC,CASSLVGSYEQYF
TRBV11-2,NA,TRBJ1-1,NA,TGTGCCAGCAGCTTAACCGACGGAGGGACTGAAGCTTTCTTT,CASSLTDGGTEAFF
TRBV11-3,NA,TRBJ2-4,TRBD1,TGTGCCAGCCGCCCTGGGACAGGGTTGGACATTCAGTACTTC,CASRPGTGLDIQYF
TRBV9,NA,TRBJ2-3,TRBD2,TGTGCCAGCAGCGTAGGACCAGCGGGGGGAACAGATACGCAGTATTTT,CASSVGPAGGTDTQYF
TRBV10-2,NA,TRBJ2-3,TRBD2,TGCGCCAGCAGTGGCGTAGCGGGAGCGGGGGATACGCAGTATTTT,CASSGVAGAGDTQYF
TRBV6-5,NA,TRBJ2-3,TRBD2,TGTGCCAGCAGTCTCACTAGCGGGAGAGATACGCAGTATTTT,CASSLTSGRDTQYF
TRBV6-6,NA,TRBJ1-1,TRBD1,TGTGCCAGCGCTTACAGGGGGAACACTGAAGCTTTCTTT,CASAYRGNTEAFF
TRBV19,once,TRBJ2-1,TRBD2,TGTGCCAGTAGTCGATCGGGACTAGCGGTCTACAATGAGCAGTTCTTC,CASSRSGLAVYNEQFF